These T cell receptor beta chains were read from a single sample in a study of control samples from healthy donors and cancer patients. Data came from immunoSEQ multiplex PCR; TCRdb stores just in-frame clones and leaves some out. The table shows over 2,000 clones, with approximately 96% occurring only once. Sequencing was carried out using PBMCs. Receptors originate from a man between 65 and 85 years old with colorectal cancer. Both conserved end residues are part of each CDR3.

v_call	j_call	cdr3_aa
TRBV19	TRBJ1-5	CASSIAQGKQPQHF
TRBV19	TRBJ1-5	CASNGEGTGNQPQHF
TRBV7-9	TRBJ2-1	CASSLMGINEQFF
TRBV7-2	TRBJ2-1	CASGNGGSYNEQFF
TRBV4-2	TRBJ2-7	CASSQGTGDSYEQYF
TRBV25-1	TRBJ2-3	CASSDGTVIPSTDTQYF
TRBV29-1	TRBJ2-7	CSVYQGYEQYF
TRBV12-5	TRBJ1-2	CASGTGTWHGYTF
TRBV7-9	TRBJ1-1	CASSLVSGGSWNTEAFF
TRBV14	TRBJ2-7	CASSPLGGQSYEQYF
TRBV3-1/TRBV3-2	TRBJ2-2	CASSQDLNRVNTGELFF
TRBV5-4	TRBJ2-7	CASSPDMYEQYF
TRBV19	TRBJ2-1	CASSPGQLSYNEQFF
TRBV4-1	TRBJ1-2	CASSQDFQSGYGYTF
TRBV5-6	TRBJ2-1	CASSTPGGYDNEQFF
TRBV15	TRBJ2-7	CATSRDLSSLYEQYF
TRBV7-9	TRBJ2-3	CASSLPLGADTQYF
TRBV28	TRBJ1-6	CASSLGGLRSPLHF
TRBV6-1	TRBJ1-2	CASSEDGGQDYGYTF
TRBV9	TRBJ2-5	CASSVATREGGQETQYF
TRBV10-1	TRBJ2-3	CASSGTSGGWDTQYF
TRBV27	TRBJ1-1	CASSLAPAGTEAFF